This is a list of T cell receptor beta chains from one sample in a study of cytomegalovirus exposure and HLA in healthy donors. Using immunoSEQ multiplex PCR, the repertoire was profiled, and TCRdb retains in-frame clones only, with some absent. The sample has approximately 250,000 clones; more than 70% are singletons. Sequenced: PBMCs. The receptors were gathered from a boy aged 5-17 years in good health and CMV-seronegative. Both conserved end residues are part of each CDR3. Each record gives: clone size, J gene, CDR3 length, V gene, D gene, CDR3 DNA, CDR3 protein. D genes are given only for firm matches. Size tells how often a clone was seen (once, few, many) or the class of an expanded clone, and some rows leave it out.

few TRBJ2-1 16 TRBV9 TRBD1 TGTGCCAGCAGCGTTGATAAGGGGGCAACCTACAATGAGCAGTTCTTC CASSVDKGATYNEQFF
NA TRBJ1-2 12 TRBV30 NA TGTGCCTGGATTCTTACCGGGAGCTTGCGCACCTTC CAWILTGSLRTF
once TRBJ2-5 15 TRBV29-1 TRBD1 TGCAGCGTTGAAAAGGGACAGGGAACTGGAGAGACCCAGTACTTC CSVEKGQGTGETQYF
NA TRBJ2-2 14 TRBV7-9 NA TGTGCCAGCAGCTCCGGGTCTTACACCGGGGAGCTGTTTTTT CASSSGSYTGELFF
few TRBJ1-2 12 TRBV29-1 NA TGCAGCGTTCTGAACCCGACGGGGGGCTACACCTTC CSVLNPTGGYTF
NA TRBJ1-1 14 TRBV4-1 NA TGCGCCAGCAGCCCTGTGGCCTTGAACACTGAAGCTTTCTTT CASSPVALNTEAFF
NA TRBJ2-3 16 TRBV5-1 TRBD2 TGCGCCAGCAGCTTGGCGTTAGCGGGGGGAGCAGATACGCAGTATTTT CASSLALAGGADTQYF
NA TRBJ1-1 13 TRBV11-3 NA TGTGCCAGCAGCAGCCACTTGAACACTGAAGCTTTCTTT CASSSHLNTEAFF
NA TRBJ2-7 15 TRBV6-5 TRBD2 TGTGCCAGCAGTTACTCGTGGCGGGGGGACTACGAGCAGTACTTC CASSYSWRGDYEQYF
NA TRBJ2-5 11 TRBV30 NA TGTGCCTGGAAGCCGGGAGAGACCCAGTACTTC CAWKPGETQYF
NA TRBJ2-2 16 TRBV5-1 NA TGCGCCAGCAGCGCCCCAACTGACAGGAGAACCGGGGAGCTGTTTTTT CASSAPTDRRTGELFF
NA TRBJ1-1 15 TRBV28 TRBD1 TGTGCCAGCAGTGCCCACAGGGGCTACGGGACTGAAGCTTTCTTT CASSAHRGYGTEAFF
NA TRBJ2-7 14 TRBV19 NA NA CASSISGQGYEQYF
NA TRBJ2-3 18 TRBV23-1 TRBD2 TGCGCCAGCAGTCTTTACGGGGGACTAGCGGGGGACACAGATACGCAGTATTTT CASSLYGGLAGDTDTQYF
NA TRBJ1-1 14 TRBV29-1 NA TGCAGCGTTTACGGCCTTAGGGGAGGCTCTGAAGCTTTCTTT CSVYGLRGGSEAFF
NA TRBJ2-5 15 TRBV5-4 TRBD2 TGTGCCAGCAGCCACCGGAATAGCGGGGGGGAGACCCAGTACTTC CASSHRNSGGETQYF
NA TRBJ2-1 15 TRBV5-4 TRBD2 TGTGCCACGACAATGGGGCGGGAGACCTACAATGAGCAGTTCTTC CATTMGRETYNEQFF
NA TRBJ2-5 13 TRBV7-9 NA TGTGCCAGCAGCCCCGGACTTCAAGAGACCCAGTACTTC CASSPGLQETQYF
NA TRBJ2-3 15 TRBV4-1 TRBD2 TGCGCCAGCAGCCTTCTAGGGAGGGGCACAGATACGCAGTATTTT CASSLLGRGTDTQYF
NA TRBJ2-7 13 TRBV10-3 NA TGTGCCATCAATCCGGGGCAAGCGGGCGAGCAGTACTTC CAINPGQAGEQYF
NA TRBJ1-1 14 TRBV6-5 NA TGTGCCAGCAGTTACTCGAGGCCGCCCAGTGAAGCTTTCTTT CASSYSRPPSEAFF
NA TRBJ1-1 13 TRBV11-2 NA TGTGCCAGCAGCTTATTTAATACAGTCCTGGGTTTCTTT CASSLFNTVLGFF
once TRBJ1-3 18 TRBV29-1 TRBD1 TGCAGCGTTGCTCTTAAAGGGGACAGGCCCTTCTCTGGAAACACCATATATTTT CSVALKGDRPFSGNTIYF
few TRBJ2-7 14 TRBV4-1 NA TGCGCCAGCAGCCAAGTTATGAGTTCATACGAGCAGTACTTC CASSQVMSSYEQYF
NA TRBJ2-5 12 TRBV11-3 NA TGTGCCAGCAGCTTAGGGGAGGAGACCCAGTACTTC CASSLGEETQYF